This T cell receptor (beta chain) was captured in a study of cytomegalovirus exposure and HLA in healthy donors. Findings and caveats of the study: In vitro testing confirmed a few CMV-associated chains as specific for CMV antigens.

13 Jbeta primers and 60 Vbeta primers were used for the PCR. Sequencing used immunoSEQ multiplex PCR; TCRdb keeps in-frame clones, though not all of them. In total, the table holds about 130,000 clones. The CDR3 runs to 15 residues. The germline gives CDR1 MGHRA, CDR2 YSYEKL. V was pared by 3 bases and J by 6 bases, with 8 bases of the junction left unmatched. A remark on this clone: Its target is unknown.

The TCR originated in a man aged 25 to 40 in good health and CMV-seronegative. The J gene is TRBJ2-7, the V gene TRBV4-1; 10 nucleotides agree with TRBD1. Material for sequencing was PBMCs. This CDR3 reads CASSQPGTGVSEQYF. CDR3 sequence (DNA): TGCGCCAGCAGCCAGCCCGGGACAGGGGTTTCCGAGCAGTACTTC.